These T cell receptor beta chains were read from a single sample in a study of blood T cell repertoires in COVID-19. Libraries were prepared by immunoSEQ multiplex PCR; TCRdb keeps only in-frame clonotypes and omits some of them. In the table there are more than 150,000 clones, about three quarters of which are singletons. Sequencing input: peripheral blood. These receptor sequences come from a woman over 75 with active or convalescent COVID-19. CDR3s include the opening cysteine and the closing phenylalanine or tryptophan. The D gene is left open where the match is weak. Size values are once, few and many counts, or a class for expanded clones, and some rows have none.

TRBD2	TRBJ2-2	-	TRBV28	CASSPRTSGGPGELFF	TGTGCCAGCAGTCCAAGGACTAGCGGGGGGCCCGGGGAGCTGTTTTTT
TRBD2	TRBJ2-1	once	TRBV4-3	CASSQEGGSYNEQFF	TGCGCCAGCAGCCAAGAGGGGGGGTCCTACAATGAGCAGTTCTTC
TRBD1	TRBJ1-2	-	TRBV4-1	CASSQDLGQGLGGYTF	TGCGCCAGCAGCCAAGATTTGGGACAGGGTTTAGGTGGCTACACCTTC
-	TRBJ2-7	-	TRBV6-5	CATGRGGFSYEQYF	TGTGCCACCGGTCGGGGAGGCTTCTCCTACGAGCAGTACTTC
-	TRBJ2-7	-	TRBV7-9	CASTLMGHEQYF	TGTGCCAGCACCCTAATGGGGCACGAGCAGTACTTC
TRBD1	TRBJ1-2	-	TRBV13	CASSTTGDLYGYTF	TGTGCCAGCAGCACGACAGGGGACCTCTATGGCTACACCTTC
-	TRBJ2-1	-	TRBV12-3/TRBV12-4	CASSFLGPQEQFF	TGTGCCAGCAGTTTCCTAGGCCCCCAGGAGCAGTTCTTC
-	TRBJ2-7	-	TRBV7-9	CASSLAPLGPDEQYF	TGTGCCAGCAGCTTAGCGCCGCTGGGGCCCGACGAGCAGTACTTC
-	TRBJ1-6	-	TRBV27	CASSNSGAYNSPLHF	TGTGCCAGCAGTAATTCGGGAGCCTATAATTCACCCCTCCACTTT
TRBD1	TRBJ1-1	-	TRBV29-1	CSVEGHGGGAGTEAFF	TGCAGCGTTGAAGGACACGGAGGGGGCGCAGGGACTGAAGCTTTCTTT
TRBD1	TRBJ2-1	-	TRBV6-1	CASSARDRGNLNEQFF	TGTGCCAGCAGTGCGCGGGACAGGGGGAACCTCAATGAGCAGTTCTTC
TRBD1	TRBJ2-3	few	TRBV7-9	CASSTTGQGSTDTQYF	TGTGCCAGCAGCACTACGGGACAGGGGTCGACAGATACGCAGTATTTT
-	TRBJ2-3	-	TRBV28	CASSSGDTDTQYF	TGTGCCAGCAGTTCAGGGGACACAGATACGCAGTATTTT
TRBD2	TRBJ2-1	-	TRBV5-5	CASIRRGGTDNEQFF	TGTGCCAGCATCCGCCGGGGGGGCACCGACAATGAGCAGTTCTTC
-	TRBJ1-4	-	TRBV6-5	CASSYMEKLFF	TGTGCCAGCAGTTATATGGAAAAACTGTTTTTT
TRBD1	TRBJ1-1	-	TRBV24-1	CATSDPPRTGHETEAFF	TGTGCCACCAGTGACCCACCGCGGACAGGGCATGAAACTGAAGCTTTCTTT
TRBD2	TRBJ2-1	-	TRBV3-1/TRBV3-2	CASSHPSGGLVLFNEQFF	TGTGCCAGCAGCCATCCTAGCGGGGGGCTTGTTTTGTTCAATGAGCAGTTCTTC
-	TRBJ2-5	-	TRBV2	CASSPGGETQYF	TGTGCCAGCAGTCCCGGAGGTGAGACCCAGTACTTC
TRBD2	TRBJ2-3	-	TRBV3-1/TRBV3-2	CASSQEGTSGDVSTDTQYF	TGTGCCAGCAGCCAAGAGGGGACTAGCGGAGACGTTAGCACAGATACGCAGTATTTT
TRBD1	TRBJ1-1	-	TRBV10-2	CASSPIQGETEAFF	TGCGCCAGCAGTCCTATTCAGGGGGAAACTGAAGCTTTCTTT
TRBD1	TRBJ2-7	-	TRBV7-9	CASSFLPDRVDF	TGTGCCAGCAGCTTTCTCCCGGACAGGGTGGACTTC
-	TRBJ1-3	-	TRBV3-1/TRBV3-2	CASSQTRGNTIYF	TGTGCCAGCAGCCAAACCAGAGGAAACACCATATATTTT
TRBD1	TRBJ1-6	-	TRBV3-1/TRBV3-2	CASSQRTGGDSPLHF	TGTGCCAGCAGCCAGAGGACAGGGGGCGATTCACCCCTCCACTTT
-	TRBJ1-6	-	TRBV27	CASSSTGFGDSPLHF	TGTGCCAGCAGTTCTACAGGGTTCGGGGATTCACCCCTCCACTTT
TRBD1	TRBJ2-7	once	TRBV5-1	CASSLESGGGGEQYF	TGCGCCAGCAGCTTGGAATCAGGGGGTGGTGGCGAGCAGTACTTC
-	TRBJ2-7	-	TRBV9	CASSVEGGRGYEQYF	TGTGCCAGCAGCGTAGAAGGGGGTAGGGGCTACGAGCAGTACTTC
-	TRBJ1-5	-	TRBV28	CASSWVGGLFQPQHF	TGTGCCAGCAGTTGGGTCGGGGGGCTCTTTCAGCCCCAGCATTTT
TRBD1	TRBJ1-5	-	TRBV7-8	CASSLQTGNNQPQHF	TGTGCCAGCAGCTTACAGACAGGGAACAATCAGCCCCAGCATTTT
TRBD2	TRBJ2-5	-	TRBV10-3	CAISEPWRGQETQYF	TGTGCCATCAGTGAGCCTTGGCGGGGGCAAGAGACCCAGTACTTC
TRBD1	TRBJ2-4	-	TRBV29-1	CSVLTGQGVNIQYF	TGCAGCGTTTTAACTGGGCAGGGGGTAAACATTCAGTACTTC
TRBD1	TRBJ1-1	few	TRBV29-1	CSVGGTGSWWMAEAFF	TGCAGCGTTGGAGGGACAGGGAGTTGGTGGATGGCTGAAGCTTTCTTT
-	TRBJ1-2	few	TRBV4-1	CASSQEPSTQPTYGYTF	TGCGCCAGCAGCCAAGAGCCGTCAACTCAACCCACCTATGGCTACACCTTC
TRBD1	TRBJ1-2	-	TRBV27	CASSSGQGHRGYTF	TGTGCCAGCAGTTCGGGACAGGGTCACCGAGGCTACACCTTC
TRBD2	TRBJ2-7	few	TRBV5-1	CASKGGSSYEQYF	TGCGCCAGCAAGGGCGGGAGTTCCTACGAGCAGTACTTC
-	TRBJ2-4	-	TRBV6-1	CASSEGGSTIDDF	TGTGCCAGCAGTGAAGGAGGTTCTACAATAGACGACTTC
TRBD1	TRBJ1-6	-	TRBV2	CASSGTGGNSPLHF	TGTGCCAGCAGTGGGACAGGGGGGAATTCACCCCTCCACTTT
-	TRBJ2-7	once	TRBV27	CASSRLPLNEQYF	TGTGCCAGCTCGCGCCTCCCCCTCAACGAGCAGTACTTC
-	TRBJ2-7	-	TRBV24-1	CATSGQGPYEQYF	TGTGCCACCAGTGGGCAGGGGCCCTACGAGCAGTACTTC
-	TRBJ1-4	many	TRBV4-1	CASSQVHATRTFEKLFF	TGCGCCAGCAGCCAAGTACACGCAACCCGGACATTTGAAAAACTGTTTTTT
-	TRBJ2-3	many	TRBV18	CASSPEVSTDTQYF	TGTGCCAGCTCACCCGAGGTTAGCACAGATACGCAGTATTTT
TRBD1	TRBJ1-1	-	TRBV10-3	CAIGPDRARGAFF	TGTGCCATCGGGCCCGACAGGGCTCGAGGGGCTTTCTTT
TRBD1	TRBJ2-5	-	TRBV30	CAWSVPTGGYQETQYF	TGTGCCTGGAGTGTACCGACAGGGGGTTACCAAGAGACCCAGTACTTC
-	TRBJ2-7	-	TRBV23-1	CASSHQRQSLSYEQYF	TGCGCCAGCAGTCACCAACGACAGAGCCTCTCCTACGAGCAGTACTTC
-	TRBJ2-5	-	TRBV2	CASSEARETQYF	TGTGCCAGCAGTGAAGCGCGAGAGACCCAGTACTTC
TRBD1	TRBJ1-2	-	TRBV6-5	CASSPGQVYGYTF	TGTGCCAGCAGCCCCGGACAGGTCTATGGCTACACCTTC
TRBD1	TRBJ1-4	once	TRBV7-9	CASRQGQFARTNEKLFF	TGTGCCAGCCGACAGGGACAGTTCGCTCGGACTAATGAAAAACTGTTTTTT
-	TRBJ1-3	-	TRBV6-1	CASSERISGNTIYF	TGTGCCAGCAGTGAGAGAATCTCTGGAAACACCATATATTTT
-	TRBJ1-5	-	TRBV19	CASSGDNSNQPQHF	TGTGCCAGTAGCGGGGACAATAGCAATCAGCCCCAGCATTTT
-	TRBJ2-1	-	TRBV1	CTSSQDSWGLAGLSSYNEQFF	TGCACCAGCAGCCAAGATTCATGGGGACTAGCGGGCCTCAGCTCCTACAATGAGCAGTTCTTC
-	TRBJ2-7	-	TRBV6-5	CASSYAGLPSEQYF	TGTGCCAGCAGTTACGCGGGACTGCCTAGCGAGCAGTACTTC
-	TRBJ1-2	-	TRBV15	CATSRENTGKGDYGYTF	TGTGCCACCAGCAGAGAGAACACAGGGAAGGGGGACTATGGCTACACCTTC
TRBD1	TRBJ1-4	-	TRBV5-1	CASSKGQGEEKLFF	TGCGCCAGCAGCAAAGGACAGGGGGAAGAAAAACTGTTTTTT
TRBD2	TRBJ2-5	-	TRBV19	CASSDSGGQETQYF	TGTGCCTCCTCCGATTCGGGGGGCCAAGAGACCCAGTACTTC
-	TRBJ1-1	-	TRBV7-9	CASSLRRLGIEAFF	TGTGCCAGCAGCTTGAGGCGGCTTGGTATCGAGGCTTTCTTT
TRBD1	TRBJ1-1	-	TRBV6-5	CASSYRPQGLETEAFF	TGTGCCAGCAGTTACCGTCCACAGGGGCTGGAGACTGAAGCTTTCTTT